Reported below is one T cell receptor (beta chain). The antigen is undetermined. The sample is drawn from a study of cytomegalovirus exposure and HLA in healthy donors. Study-wide points: Presence/absence analyses rested on an assumption that sequencing depth was roughly uniform across donors. Other equally common chains were less clonally expanded than HLA-associated TCR beta chains, a later analysis showed. As a later analysis showed, a missense DCLRE1C variant was linked to trimming of TCR beta V- and J-genes.

Although they were nominally healthy when sampled, donors likely had unrecorded immune exposures. CDR3 length equals 15 residues. The V and J ends lost 3 bases and 3 bases respectively, with 11 bases between them. The V gene's germline CDR1 is SGHVS and CDR2 FQNEAQ. PCR involved 60 Vbeta and 13 Jbeta primers. Profiled with immunoSEQ multiplex PCR; TCRdb holds only in-frame clones, not every one. Found here are some 200,000 clones, over 80% of them singletons; the top ten hold 0.71%. This TCR came from a boy between 2 and 10 years old in good health and CMV-seronegative. The sequencing sample was made of PBMCs. The V call is TRBV7-8, the J call TRBJ2-2, with unresolved D. CDR3 residues: CASSFLSFDTGELFF. The CDR3 bases are TGTGCCAGCAGCTTCTTGAGTTTTGACACCGGGGAGCTGTTTTTT. Using reference TRBV7-8 and TRBJ2-2 for the parts outside the CDR3, the full variable domain is GAGVSQSPRYKVAKRGQDVALRCDPISGHVSLFWYQQALGQGPEFLTYFQNEAQLDKSGLPSDRFFAERPEGSVSTLKIQRTQQEDSAVYLCASSFLSFDTGELFFGEGSRLTVL.